This T cell receptor beta chain was identified in a study of identical twins. V was pared by 0 bases and J by 3 bases, with 13 bases between. This CDR3 region has 16 residues. Per the germline V gene, CDR1 is SGHRS and CDR2 is YFSETQ. Findings and caveats of the study: Weaker excess twin sharing was observed in beta out-of-frame sequences.

This clonotype was counted many times. What it binds is not known. Through template switching, a universal primer site was introduced, and the cDNA contained unique molecular identifiers. Each CDR3 protein is one row after TCRdb ran MiXCR on the 5' RACE reads. The data show about 390,000 distinct CDR3 sequences, around 9.7% seen once. The sequence was obtained from a woman in her 50s in good health. The specimen sequenced was naive T cells sorted from blood. The rearrangement joins TRBV5-1 to TRBJ2-1; D is uncertain. CDR3 nucleotides: TGCGCCAGCAGCTTGGACGGCCTACTCAACTACAATGAGCAGTTCTTC. Translated, it gives CASSLDGLLNYNEQFF.